This entry describes one T cell receptor beta chain. The V segment lost 5 bases and the J segment 7 bases; nucleotides outside the gene matches: 9. This CDR3 is 13 amino acids long. CDR1 is SGHRS, CDR2 YFSETQ, per germline. These data come from a study of blood T cell repertoires in COVID-19. Study background: Some COVID-19 samples were acute and others convalescent; all came from the United States, Italy and Spain. Sample material is recorded as cDNA or gDNA derived from T cells, B-cell-depleted T cells, or PBMCs.

Using immunoSEQ multiplex PCR, the repertoire was profiled, and TCRdb retains in-frame clones only, with some absent. The sample yields about 69,000 clones, about four fifths seen once. The chain joins TRBV5-1 to TRBJ2-7; 7 positions agree with TRBD1. The receptor's source is a human donor in a cohort sampled during active COVID-19. Source material: peripheral blood. The CDR3 nucleotides are TGCGCCAGCAGTTTTGGTACAGGGGAGGAGCAGTACTTC. It yields the protein CASSFGTGEEQYF. The complete variable domain, with remaining parts taken from reference TRBV5-1 and TRBJ2-7, reads KAGVTQTPRYLIKTRGQQVTLSCSPISGHRSVSWYQQTPGQGLQFLFEYFSETQRNKGNFPGRFSGRQFSNSRSEMNVSTLELGDSALYLCASSFGTGEEQYFGPGTRLTVT.